Reported below is one TCR beta chain. Its antigen target is currently unknown. Per-base quality was not reported, and no clone a single base away is much larger than it. Interpreted using the paper, the time point label stands for: peripheral blood 6 weeks after treatment start. The cohort included 25 to 30 patients with locally advanced or metastatic urothelial carcinoma who were treated at Memorial Sloan Kettering on a trial protocol. Peripheral blood mononuclear cells were collected pretreatment and during treatment, at between 1 and 8 total time points per patient. The Qiagen DNeasy Blood extraction kit was used to purify genomic DNA from total PBMCs and tumor samples. PBMCs were collected pretreatment and during treatment, and were isolated and stored as previously described. This sample is part of a study of PD-L1 blockade in urothelial cancer (dated by TCRdb to the late 2010s). Study-wide context: Therapy was started around 2014 for all patients, and atezolizumab 1,200 mg was administered intravenously every 3 weeks. About 90% of the roughly 30 patients were males with bladder-origin urothelial cancer, and 18 of 29 reported a prior smoking history. Somatic, immune and clinical correlates of response to PD-L1 blockade with atezolizumab in urothelial cancer were the focus of an exploratory multi-omic analysis. TCR sequencing covered pretreatment tumor samples and matched, serially collected peripheral blood taken before and after atezolizumab treatment. Durable clinical benefit was defined as a progression-free survival longer than 6 months, and TCR features were additionally tested against progression-free survival and overall survival. Durable clinical benefit was achieved by nine patients but not by the remaining 20. A median of roughly 140,000 T cells and some 84,000 unique TCRs was obtained from blood samples, and a median clonality of around 0.072 was observed. Pretreatment blood TCR-seq was available for fewer than 30 patients, at least one posttreatment blood collection was obtained for 24 patients, and tumor TCR-seq was available for 24 patients. An ECOG performance status of 0 or 1 was recorded for the patients, and 0 to 3 prior chemotherapy regimens had been received by the patients. In the same patients, whole exome sequencing and RNA sequencing of pretreatment tumors were performed in addition to TCR sequencing. Blood samples were analyzed 3 weeks after the start of treatment (second dose) and 6 weeks after the start of treatment.

Each PCR received spiked-in synthetic TCR analog templates so that absolute template abundance could be estimated from read counts. The immunoSEQ assay used bias-controlled V and J gene primers to amplify TCRbeta CDR3 regions from genomic DNA. Sequencing of rearranged TCRbeta segments was done at approximately 20X coverage. The study's own analysis went as follows. Clustering was used to correct sequencing errors, and CDR3s were annotated against IMGT so that V, D and J genes could be assigned. Downstream analyses used only productive TCRbeta rearrangements, leaving out any out-of-frame or stop-codon sequences. Clonality was computed as one minus Shannon entropy normalized by the log of the number of unique productive sequences. Clones differing between time points or between blood and tumor were identified by Fisher's exact test with Benjamini-Hochberg correction at adjusted p below 0.01. TCRdb took over this immuneACCESS table, retaining in-frame rearrangements with V and J assigned. Such tables are incomplete; in checked studies, under half of the missing clones stem from an unresolved V gene, and the remainder is unexplained. The V and J calls and the clone size are those of that table, but D and trimming were determined from the DNA. Counted in this sample were roughly 120,000 clones; roughly 90% of them appeared once. The ten most abundant clones make up roughly 1.8% of the sample.

What the work shows at the level of the full study, not this receptor alone: Among patients with durable benefit, tumor-associated TCR clones showed greater expansion in peripheral blood 3 weeks after treatment started (n ≈ 23, p = 0.022). Because the sample size was small (n ≈ 28) and many of the analyses were exploratory, the results are meant to be hypothesis-generating. Improved progression-free and overall survival was found to be associated with pretreatment peripheral blood TCR clonality below the median.

The CDR3 runs 14 residues from the cysteine to the phenylalanine. Only the CDR3 DNA stays, 42 bases, in frame from base 1. The source material was PBMCs, sampled around atezolizumab (anti-PD-L1) treatment. Here the chain combines TRBV21-1 and TRBJ1-2; the D segment call TRBD1 is taken from the table without a DNA check. TRBV21-1 constitutes a pseudogene. This clonotype was sampled from a man aged 60 to 75 with urothelial cancer. The CDR3 protein is CASSKERGSYGYTF. Read as DNA, the sequence is TGTGCCAGCAGCAAAGAAAGGGGGAGCTATGGCTACACCTTC.